This paragraph covers one T cell receptor (beta chain) sequence. Its antigen is still unknown. Clones were sequenced by immunoSEQ multiplex PCR, and TCRdb holds only the in-frame ones, with some missing. Of 190,000 or so clones in the sample, approximately 62% were seen once. Healthy HIV-negative adults with no recent acute infections or vaccinations were recruited as donors. CD45RA-negative memory and CD45RA+ naive subsets were split from the CD4+ cells. These data are taken from a study of shared clonotypes between healthy human individuals. Notes on the study in general: The sharing of 5% to 6.5% of naive CD4 clonotypes was seen across a handful of donors. Some clonotypes were shared by all four sorted-subset donors, while others were not shared. The non-shared ones had lower generation probabilities than the shared ones.

The CDR3 has 13 amino acids. Germline V gene sequence: CDR1 SEHNR, CDR2 FQNEAQ (reference sequence). Deletions cut 4 bases from V and 8 bases from J, with 12 bases between. V usage is TRBV7-9 and J usage is TRBJ2-1; the D gene could be TRBD1 or TRBD2 (6 bases each). Material: memory CD4+ T cells sorted from blood. Subset defined: CD45RA-negative fraction. The TCR originated in a man aged 25 to 40 in good health. The CDR3 loop is CASSSPGADEQFF. The CDR3 region has the DNA TGTGCCAGCAGCTCCCCGGGGGCGGATGAGCAGTTCTTC.